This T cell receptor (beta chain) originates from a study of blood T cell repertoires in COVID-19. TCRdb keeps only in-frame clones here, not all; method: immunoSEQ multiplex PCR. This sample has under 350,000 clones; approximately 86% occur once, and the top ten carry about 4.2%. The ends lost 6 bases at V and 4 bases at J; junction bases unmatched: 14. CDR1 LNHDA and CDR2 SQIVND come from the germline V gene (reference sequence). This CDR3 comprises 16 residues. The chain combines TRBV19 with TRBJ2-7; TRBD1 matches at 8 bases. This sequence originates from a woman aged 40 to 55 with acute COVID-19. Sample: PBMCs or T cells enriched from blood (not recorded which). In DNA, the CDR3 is TGTGCCAGTAGCCTCGGGACAGGCAATTCCCGATACGAGCAGTACTTC. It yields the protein CASSLGTGNSRYEQYF. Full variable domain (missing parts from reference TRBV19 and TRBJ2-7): DGGITQSPKYLFRKEGQNVTLSCEQNLNHDAMYWYRQDPGQGLRLIYYSQIVNDFQKGDIAEGYSVSREKKESFPLTVTSAQKNPTAFYLCASSLGTGNSRYEQYFGPGTRLTVT.